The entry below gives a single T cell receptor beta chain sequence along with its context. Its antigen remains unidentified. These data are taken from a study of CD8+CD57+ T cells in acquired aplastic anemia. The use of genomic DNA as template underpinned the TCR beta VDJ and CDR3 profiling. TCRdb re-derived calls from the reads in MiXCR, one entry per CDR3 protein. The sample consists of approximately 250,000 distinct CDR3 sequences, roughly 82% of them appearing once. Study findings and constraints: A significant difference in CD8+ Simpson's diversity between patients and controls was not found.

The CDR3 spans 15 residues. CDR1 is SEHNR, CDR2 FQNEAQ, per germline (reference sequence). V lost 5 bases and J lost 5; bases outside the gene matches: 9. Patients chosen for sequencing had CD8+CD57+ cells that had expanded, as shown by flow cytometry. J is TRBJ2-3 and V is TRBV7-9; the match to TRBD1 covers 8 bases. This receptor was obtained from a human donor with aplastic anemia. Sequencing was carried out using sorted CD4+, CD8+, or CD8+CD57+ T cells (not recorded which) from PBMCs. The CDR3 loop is CASSNRGTGRDTQYF. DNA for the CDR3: TGTGCCAGCAGCAACCGAGGGACAGGCAGAGATACGCAGTATTTT.